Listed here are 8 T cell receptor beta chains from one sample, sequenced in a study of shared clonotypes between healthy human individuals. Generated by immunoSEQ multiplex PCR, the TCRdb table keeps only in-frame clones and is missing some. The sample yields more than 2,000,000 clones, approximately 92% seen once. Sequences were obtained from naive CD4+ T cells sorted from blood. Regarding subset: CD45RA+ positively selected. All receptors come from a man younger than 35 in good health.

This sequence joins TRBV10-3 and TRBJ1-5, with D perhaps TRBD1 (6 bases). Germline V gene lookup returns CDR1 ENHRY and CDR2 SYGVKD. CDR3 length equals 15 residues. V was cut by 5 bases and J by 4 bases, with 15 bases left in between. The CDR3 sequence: CAISRGRDTNQPQHF. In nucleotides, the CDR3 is TGTGCCATCAGTCGAGGGAGGGACACGAATCAGCCCCAGCATTTT.

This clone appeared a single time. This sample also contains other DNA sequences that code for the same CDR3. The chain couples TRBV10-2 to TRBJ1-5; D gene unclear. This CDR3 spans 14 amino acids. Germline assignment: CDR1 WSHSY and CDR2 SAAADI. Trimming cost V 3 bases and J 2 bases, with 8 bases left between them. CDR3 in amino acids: CASSESGGNQPQHF. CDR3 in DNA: TGCGCCAGCAGTGAATCCGGGGGCAATCAGCCCCAGCATTTT.

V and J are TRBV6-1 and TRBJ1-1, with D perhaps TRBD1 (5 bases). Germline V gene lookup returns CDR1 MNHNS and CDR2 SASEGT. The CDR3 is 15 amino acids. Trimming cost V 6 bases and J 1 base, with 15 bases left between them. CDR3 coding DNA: TGTGCCAGCAGGGTGGACATCGGGACGAACACTGAAGCTTTCTTT. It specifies CASRVDIGTNTEAFF.

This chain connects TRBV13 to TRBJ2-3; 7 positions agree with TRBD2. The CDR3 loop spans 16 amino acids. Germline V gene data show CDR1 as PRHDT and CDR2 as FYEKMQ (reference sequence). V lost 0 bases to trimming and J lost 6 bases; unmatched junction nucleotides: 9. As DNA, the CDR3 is TGTGCCAGCAGCTTAGGCCCTGCGGGAGCCGGGGATACGCAGTATTTT. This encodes CASSLGPAGAGDTQYF.

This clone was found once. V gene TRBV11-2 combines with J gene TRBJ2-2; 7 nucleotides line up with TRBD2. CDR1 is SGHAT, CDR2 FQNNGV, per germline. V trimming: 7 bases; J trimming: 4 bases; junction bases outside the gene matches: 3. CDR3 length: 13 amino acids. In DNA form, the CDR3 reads TGTGCCAGCACCATAGCGGGCACCGGGGAGCTGTTTTTT. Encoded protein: CASTIAGTGELFF.

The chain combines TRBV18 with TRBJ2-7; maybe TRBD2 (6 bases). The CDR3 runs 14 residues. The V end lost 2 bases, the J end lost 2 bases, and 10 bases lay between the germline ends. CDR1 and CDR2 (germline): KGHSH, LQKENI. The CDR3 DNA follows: TGTGCCAGCTCACCAGATAGCGGTCCCTACGAGCAGTACTTC. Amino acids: CASSPDSGPYEQYF.

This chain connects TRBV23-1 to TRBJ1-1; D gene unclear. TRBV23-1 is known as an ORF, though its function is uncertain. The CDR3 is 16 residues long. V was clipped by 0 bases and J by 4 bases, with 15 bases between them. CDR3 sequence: CASSQSPEDRATEAFF. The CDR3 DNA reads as TGCGCCAGCAGTCAATCCCCCGAGGATAGGGCCACTGAAGCTTTCTTT.

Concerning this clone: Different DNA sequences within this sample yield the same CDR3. The CDR3 DNA follows: TGTGCCATCAGTGATCGTGGGGACACCGGGGAGCTGTTTTTT. Translation gives CAISDRGDTGELFF. V gene TRBV10-3 combines with J gene TRBJ2-2, with D unresolved. V was clipped by 3 bases and J by 3 bases, with 8 bases between them. Germline V CDR1 and CDR2: ENHRY, SYGVKD. The CDR3 has 14 residues.